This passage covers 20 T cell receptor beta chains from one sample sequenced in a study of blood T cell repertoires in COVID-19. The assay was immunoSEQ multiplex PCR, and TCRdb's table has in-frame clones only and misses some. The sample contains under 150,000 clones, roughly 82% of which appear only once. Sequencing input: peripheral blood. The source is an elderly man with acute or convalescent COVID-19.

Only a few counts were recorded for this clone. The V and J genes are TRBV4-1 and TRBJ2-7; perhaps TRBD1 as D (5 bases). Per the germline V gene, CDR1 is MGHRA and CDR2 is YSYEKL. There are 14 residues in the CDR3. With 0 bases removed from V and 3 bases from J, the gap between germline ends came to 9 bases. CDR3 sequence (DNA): TGCGCCAGCAGCCAAGATTCGACAGACTACGAGCAGTACTTC. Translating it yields CASSQDSTDYEQYF.

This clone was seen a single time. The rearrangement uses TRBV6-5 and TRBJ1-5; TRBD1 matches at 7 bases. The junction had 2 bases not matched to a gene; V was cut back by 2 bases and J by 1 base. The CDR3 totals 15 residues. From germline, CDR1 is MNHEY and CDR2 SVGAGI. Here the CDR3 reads CASSYRGPSNQPQHF. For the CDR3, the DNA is TGTGCCAGCAGTTACAGGGGGCCCAGCAATCAGCCCCAGCATTTT.

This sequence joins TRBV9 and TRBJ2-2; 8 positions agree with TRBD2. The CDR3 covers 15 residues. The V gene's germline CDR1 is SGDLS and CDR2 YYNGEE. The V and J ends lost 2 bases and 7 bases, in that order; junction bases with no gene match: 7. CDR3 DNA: TGTGCCAGCAGCGTTGGGACTAGTTTTGGCGGGGAGCTGTTTTTT. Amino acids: CASSVGTSFGGELFF.

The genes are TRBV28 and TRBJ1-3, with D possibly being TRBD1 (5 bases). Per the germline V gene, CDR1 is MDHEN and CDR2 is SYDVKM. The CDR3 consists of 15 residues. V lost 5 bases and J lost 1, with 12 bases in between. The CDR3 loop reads CASSPAAGSGNTIYF. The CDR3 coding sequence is TGTGCCAGCAGTCCCGCGGCAGGGTCTGGAAACACCATATATTTT.

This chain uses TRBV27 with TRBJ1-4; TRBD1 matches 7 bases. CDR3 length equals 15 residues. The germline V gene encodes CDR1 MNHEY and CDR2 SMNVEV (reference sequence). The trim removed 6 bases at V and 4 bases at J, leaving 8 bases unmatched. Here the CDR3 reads CASRALTGINEKLFF. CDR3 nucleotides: TGTGCCAGCAGAGCTCTGACAGGGATTAATGAAAAACTGTTTTTT. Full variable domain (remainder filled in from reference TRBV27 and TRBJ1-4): EAQVTQNPRYLITVTGKKLTVTCSQNMNHEYMSWYRQDPGLGLRQIYYSMNVEVTDKGDVPEGYKVSRKEKRNFPLILESPSPNQTSLYFCASRALTGINEKLFFGSGTQLSVL.

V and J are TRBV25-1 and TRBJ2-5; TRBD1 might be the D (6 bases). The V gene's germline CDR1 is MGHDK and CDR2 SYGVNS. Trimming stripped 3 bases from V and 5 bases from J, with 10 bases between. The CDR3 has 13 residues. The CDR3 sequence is CASSDGTMETQYF. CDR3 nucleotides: TGTGCCAGCAGTGACGGGACAATGGAGACCCAGTACTTC. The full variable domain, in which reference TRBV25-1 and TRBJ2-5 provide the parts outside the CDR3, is EADIYQTPRYLVIGTGKKITLECSQTMGHDKMYWYQQDPGMELHLIHYSYGVNSTEKGDLSSESTVSRIRTEHFPLTLESARPSHTSQYLCASSDGTMETQYFGPGTRLLVL.

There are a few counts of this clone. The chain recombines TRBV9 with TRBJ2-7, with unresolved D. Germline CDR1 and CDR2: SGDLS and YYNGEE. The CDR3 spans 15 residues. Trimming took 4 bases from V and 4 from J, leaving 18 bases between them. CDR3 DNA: TGTGCCAGCAGCCCCCGCGTAGGCGGTGTGTACGAGCAGTACTTC. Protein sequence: CASSPRVGGVYEQYF.

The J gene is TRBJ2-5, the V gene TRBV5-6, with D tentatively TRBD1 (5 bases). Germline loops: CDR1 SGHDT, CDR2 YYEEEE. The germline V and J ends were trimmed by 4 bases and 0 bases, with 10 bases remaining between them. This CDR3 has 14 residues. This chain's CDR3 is CASSATGNQETQYF. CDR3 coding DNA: TGTGCCAGCAGCGCAACAGGCAACCAAGAGACCCAGTACTTC.

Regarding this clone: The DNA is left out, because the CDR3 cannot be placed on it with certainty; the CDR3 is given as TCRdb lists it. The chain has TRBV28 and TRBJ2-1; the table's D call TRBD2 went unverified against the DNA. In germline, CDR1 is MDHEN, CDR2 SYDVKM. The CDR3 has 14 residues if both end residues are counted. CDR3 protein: CASSSSRSYNEQFF.

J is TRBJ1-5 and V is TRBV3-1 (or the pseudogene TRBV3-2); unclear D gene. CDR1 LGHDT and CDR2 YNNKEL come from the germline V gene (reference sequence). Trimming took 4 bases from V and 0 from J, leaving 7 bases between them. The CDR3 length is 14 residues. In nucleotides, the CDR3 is TGTGCCAGCAGCCCCTTCCTTAGCAATCAGCCCCAGCATTTT. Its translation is CASSPFLSNQPQHF.

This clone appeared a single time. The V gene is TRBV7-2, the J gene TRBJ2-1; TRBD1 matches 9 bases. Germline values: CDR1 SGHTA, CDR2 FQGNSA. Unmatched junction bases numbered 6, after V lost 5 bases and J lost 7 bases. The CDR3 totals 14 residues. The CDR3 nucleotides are TGTGCCAGCAGCGACTGGGACAGGGAAAATGAGCAGTTCTTC. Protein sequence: CASSDWDRENEQFF.

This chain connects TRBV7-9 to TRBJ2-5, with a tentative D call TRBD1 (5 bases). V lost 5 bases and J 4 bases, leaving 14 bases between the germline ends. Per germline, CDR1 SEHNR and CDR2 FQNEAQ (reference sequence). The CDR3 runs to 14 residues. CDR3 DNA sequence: TGTGCCAGCAGCCCTCAGGGTAAAGGAGAGACCCAGTACTTC. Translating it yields CASSPQGKGETQYF.

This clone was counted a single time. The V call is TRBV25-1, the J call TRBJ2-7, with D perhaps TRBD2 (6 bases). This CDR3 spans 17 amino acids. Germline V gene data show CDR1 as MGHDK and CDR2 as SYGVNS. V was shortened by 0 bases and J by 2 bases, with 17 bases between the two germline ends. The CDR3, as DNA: TGTGCCAGCAGTGAATACGGCCCCAGCGGGTCCGCCTACGAGCAGTACTTC. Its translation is CASSEYGPSGSAYEQYF.

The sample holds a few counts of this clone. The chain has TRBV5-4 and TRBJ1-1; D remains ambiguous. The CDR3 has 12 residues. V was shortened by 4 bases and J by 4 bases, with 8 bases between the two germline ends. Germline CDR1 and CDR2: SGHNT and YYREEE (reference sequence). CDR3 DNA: TGTGCCAGCAGCCGGGAGTCCACTGAAGCTTTCTTT. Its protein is CASSRESTEAFF.

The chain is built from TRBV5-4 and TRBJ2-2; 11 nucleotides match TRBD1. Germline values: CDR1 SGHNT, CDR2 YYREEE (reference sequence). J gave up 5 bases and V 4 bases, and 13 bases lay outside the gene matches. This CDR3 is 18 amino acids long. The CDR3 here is CASSLLAGTGGRTGELFF. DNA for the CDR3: TGTGCCAGCAGCCTCCTGGCGGGGACAGGGGGTCGTACCGGGGAGCTGTTTTTT.

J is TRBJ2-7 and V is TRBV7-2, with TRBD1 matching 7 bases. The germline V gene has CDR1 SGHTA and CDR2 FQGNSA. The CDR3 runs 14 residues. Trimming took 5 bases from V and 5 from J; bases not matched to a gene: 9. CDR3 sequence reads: CASSRRSGQNEQYF. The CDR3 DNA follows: TGTGCCAGCAGCCGTCGGTCGGGACAGAACGAGCAGTACTTC.

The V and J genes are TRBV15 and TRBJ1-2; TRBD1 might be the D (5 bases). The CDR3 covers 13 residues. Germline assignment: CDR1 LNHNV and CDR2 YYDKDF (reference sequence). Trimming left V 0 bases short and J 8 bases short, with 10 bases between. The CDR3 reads CATSRDRVPGYTF. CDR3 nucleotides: TGTGCCACCAGCAGAGACAGGGTCCCGGGCTACACCTTC.

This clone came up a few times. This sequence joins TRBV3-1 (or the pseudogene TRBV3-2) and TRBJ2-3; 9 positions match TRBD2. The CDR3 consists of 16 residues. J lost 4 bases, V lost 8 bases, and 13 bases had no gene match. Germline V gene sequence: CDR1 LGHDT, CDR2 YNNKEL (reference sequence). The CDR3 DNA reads TGTGCCAGCGAGGGCGGGGGGGCATATAGGGCAGATACGCAGTATTTT. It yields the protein CASEGGGAYRADTQYF.

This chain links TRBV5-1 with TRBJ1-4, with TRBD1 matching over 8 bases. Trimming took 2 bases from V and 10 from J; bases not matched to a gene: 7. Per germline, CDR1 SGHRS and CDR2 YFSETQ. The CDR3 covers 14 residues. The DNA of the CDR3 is TGCGCCAGCAGCTTAAGGGACAGGATGGGAAAACTGTTTTTT. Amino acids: CASSLRDRMGKLFF. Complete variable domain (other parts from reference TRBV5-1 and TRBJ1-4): KAGVTQTPRYLIKTRGQQVTLSCSPISGHRSVSWYQQTPGQGLQFLFEYFSETQRNKGNFPGRFSGRQFSNSRSEMNVSTLELGDSALYLCASSLRDRMGKLFFGSGTQLSVL.

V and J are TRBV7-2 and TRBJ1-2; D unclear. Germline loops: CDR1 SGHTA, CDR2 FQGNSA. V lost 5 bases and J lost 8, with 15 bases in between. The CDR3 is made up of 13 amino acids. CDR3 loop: CASSAPGVLGYTF. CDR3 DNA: TGTGCCAGCAGCGCCCCCGGGGTTTTGGGCTACACCTTC.